This TCR beta chain was identified in a study of CD8+ T cells in alopecia areata. Study at large: Among treated patients, severity was scored by affected scalp area percentage.

The CDR3 sequence is 15 residues long. Germline trimming cut 2 bases from V and 1 base from J; bases unmatched to any gene: 5. CDR1 SGDLS and CDR2 YYNGEE come from the germline V gene. As for treatment: oral pan-JAK inhibitor, 5-10 mg twice daily. Extraction of RNA preceded its reverse transcription into cDNA, which served as the sequencing template. Method: immunoSEQ multiplex PCR; TCRdb's copy keeps in-frame clones and lacks some. The sample lists 150,000 to 200,000 clones, roughly 60% seen once, with just over 1% in the top ten. The receptor's source is a human donor with alopecia areata. V usage is TRBV9 and J usage is TRBJ1-1; 7 bases fit TRBD1. The sequenced sample was CD4+ T cells sorted from blood, obtained at week 24, from a patient treated with tofacitinib. The CDR3 sequence is CASSVDGQANTEAFF. As DNA, the CDR3 is TGTGCCAGCAGCGTCGACGGACAGGCGAACACTGAAGCTTTCTTT.